This TCR beta chain is from a study of blood T cell repertoires in COVID-19. While infection was still active, Seattle patients were enrolled and then followed longitudinally. In the source study's methods: The authors estimated nucleated cell counts from reference gene primer amplification. Method: immunoSEQ multiplex PCR; TCRdb's copy keeps in-frame clones and lacks some. That table gives V, J and clone size, and the DNA gave D and trimming. The sample yields nearly 250,000 clones, roughly 82% seen once. This CDR3 region has 15 residues. Trimming shortened V by 6 bases and J by 1 base, and 15 bases separated the two germline ends. In germline, CDR1 is KGHSH, CDR2 LQKENI.

This chain links TRBV18 with TRBJ2-5; D unresolved. Sequenced input: peripheral blood. The clonotype comes from an elderly woman with COVID-19, enrolled during active disease. CDR3 sequence reads: CASSPRFDLQETQYF. The CDR3 DNA reads as TGTGCCAGCTCCCCGAGGTTCGACCTCCAAGAGACCCAGTACTTC.